Presented here are 7 T cell receptor beta chains from one specimen sequenced in a study of blood T cell repertoires in COVID-19. Measured with immunoSEQ multiplex PCR; TCRdb has only the in-frame clones, and not every one. The sample gives 80,000 or so clones, roughly 80% of which show up once; 15% is in the top ten. The material sequenced was peripheral blood. Receptor source: a woman at least 80 years old with acute or convalescent COVID-19.

The V and J genes are TRBV6-5 and TRBJ1-1, with D unresolved. This CDR3 comprises 14 residues. Germline V gene sequence: CDR1 MNHEY, CDR2 SVGAGI. Trimming removed 6 bases from V and 12 bases from J, with 23 bases in between. DNA for the CDR3: TGTGCCAGCAGCTACGGAGGGCCCGGAAGTTTTTCTTTCTTT. Protein sequence: CASSYGGPGSFSFF.

The chain carries TRBV7-6 and TRBJ1-4; possible D gene TRBD1, 5 bases. Germline assignment: CDR1 SGHVS and CDR2 FNYEAQ. Deletions cut 8 bases from V and 7 bases from J, with 14 bases between. CDR3 length: 13 amino acids. Written as DNA, the CDR3 is TGTGCCAGCGGTTCCTACAGGAGTGAAAAACTGTTTTTT. It encodes CASGSYRSEKLFF.

The chain employs TRBV13 and TRBJ2-2; possibly TRBD1 for D (6 bases). The CDR3 covers 15 residues. Trimming left V 3 bases short and J 6 bases short, with 14 bases between. The germline gives CDR1 PRHDT, CDR2 FYEKMQ (reference sequence). This chain's CDR3 is CASSLGALLSGELFF. Here the CDR3 DNA reads TGTGCCAGCAGCTTGGGGGCCCTTTTATCCGGGGAGCTGTTTTTT.

This chain links TRBV3-1 (or the pseudogene TRBV3-2) with TRBJ2-2; D may be TRBD2 (5 bases). V shed 0 bases and J shed 5 bases, with 13 bases lying between them. CDR1 is LGHDT, CDR2 YNNKEL, per germline (reference sequence). This CDR3 is built from 16 residues. CDR3 residues: CASSQERELGTGELFF. The CDR3 nucleotides read TGTGCCAGCAGCCAAGAAAGGGAGTTGGGTACCGGGGAGCTGTTTTTT.

This rearrangement joins TRBV5-4 to TRBJ2-2; D is perhaps TRBD1 (5 bases). This CDR3 is 15 amino acids long. V was trimmed by 0 bases and J by 3 bases, leaving 9 bases between them. CDR1 SGHNT and CDR2 YYREEE come from the germline V gene (reference sequence). The CDR3 nucleotides are TGTGCCAGCAGCTTGGGCAGGGCGGACACCGGGGAGCTGTTTTTT. Encoded protein: CASSLGRADTGELFF.

The sample holds a few counts of this clone. The rearrangement uses TRBV6-5 and TRBJ1-5; 7 bases match TRBD1. This CDR3 spans 15 amino acids. Germline V gene lookup returns CDR1 MNHEY and CDR2 SVGAGI. The V segment lost 11 bases and the J segment 6 bases; nucleotides outside the gene matches: 16. The CDR3 DNA sequence: TGTGCCTCTATGGGGACAGCGCCGAAGGGTCAGCCCCAGCATTTT. Protein: CASMGTAPKGQPQHF.

The chain is built from TRBV5-1 and TRBJ1-1, with D maybe TRBD1 (6 bases). CDR1 is SGHRS and CDR2 is YFSETQ in the germline V gene. Trimming took off 2 bases at V and 4 bases at J, with 12 bases between the two ends. The CDR3 consists of 14 residues. CDR3 loop: CASSFLLGGTEAFF. For the CDR3, the DNA is TGCGCCAGCAGCTTCCTCTTAGGGGGCACTGAAGCTTTCTTT.